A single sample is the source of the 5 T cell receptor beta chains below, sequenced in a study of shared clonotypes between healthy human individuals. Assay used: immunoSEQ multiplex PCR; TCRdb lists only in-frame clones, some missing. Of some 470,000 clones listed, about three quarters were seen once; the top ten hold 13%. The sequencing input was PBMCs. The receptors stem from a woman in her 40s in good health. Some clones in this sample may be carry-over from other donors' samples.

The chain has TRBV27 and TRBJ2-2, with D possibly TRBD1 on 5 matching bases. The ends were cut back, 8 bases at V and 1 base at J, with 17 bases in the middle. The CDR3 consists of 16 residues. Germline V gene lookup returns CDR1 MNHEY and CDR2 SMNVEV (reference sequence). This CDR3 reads CASHPLDRVNTGELFF. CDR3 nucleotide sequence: TGTGCCAGCCATCCCCTCGACAGAGTGAACACCGGGGAGCTGTTTTTT.

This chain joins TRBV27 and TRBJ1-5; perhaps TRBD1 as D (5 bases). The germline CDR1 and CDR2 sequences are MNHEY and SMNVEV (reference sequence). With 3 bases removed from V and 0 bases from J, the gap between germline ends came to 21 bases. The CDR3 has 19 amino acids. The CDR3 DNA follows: TGTGCCAGCAGTTTGAAAGGGGTGGGCCTTATAGGTAGCAATCAGCCCCAGCATTTT. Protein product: CASSLKGVGLIGSNQPQHF.

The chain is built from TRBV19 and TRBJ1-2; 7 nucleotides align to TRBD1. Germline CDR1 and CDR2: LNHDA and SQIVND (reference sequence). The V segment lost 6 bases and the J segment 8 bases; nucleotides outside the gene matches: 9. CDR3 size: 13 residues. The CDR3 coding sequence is TGTGCCAGTAGGGGGACAGCCAGGAGCGGCTACACCTTC. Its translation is CASRGTARSGYTF.

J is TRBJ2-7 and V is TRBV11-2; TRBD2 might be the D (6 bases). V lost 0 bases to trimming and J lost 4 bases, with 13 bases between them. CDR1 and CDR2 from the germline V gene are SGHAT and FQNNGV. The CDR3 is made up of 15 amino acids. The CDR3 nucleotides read TGTGCCAGCAGCTTAGATCGGGGGAGCTTATACGAGCAGTACTTC. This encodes CASSLDRGSLYEQYF.

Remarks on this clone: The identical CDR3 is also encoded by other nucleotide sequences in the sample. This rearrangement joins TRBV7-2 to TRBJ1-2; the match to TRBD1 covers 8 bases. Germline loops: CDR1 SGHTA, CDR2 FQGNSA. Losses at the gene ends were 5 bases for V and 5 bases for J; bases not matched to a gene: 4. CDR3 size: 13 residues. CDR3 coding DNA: TGTGCCAGCAGCGCCGGACAGGGTTATGGCTACACCTTC. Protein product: CASSAGQGYGYTF.